A single sample gave rise to the 14 T cell receptor beta chains below, sequenced in a study of blood T cell repertoires in COVID-19. Assay used: immunoSEQ multiplex PCR; TCRdb lists only in-frame clones, some missing. This sample has 85,000 or so clones; around 86% occur once, and the top ten carry around 43%. Sequencing input: peripheral blood. Every receptor here comes from an elderly man with acute or convalescent COVID-19.

This chain joins TRBV28 and TRBJ2-1; 12 nucleotides align to TRBD2. Germline-derived CDR1 and CDR2 are MDHEN and SYDVKM. J lost 2 bases, V lost 7 bases, and 3 bases had no gene match. CDR3 size: 15 residues. CDR3 in amino acids: CASKLAGGTYNEQFF. The CDR3 DNA follows: TGTGCCAGCAAACTAGCGGGAGGCACCTACAATGAGCAGTTCTTC.

The chain employs TRBV5-1 and TRBJ1-1; D uncertain. Germline CDR1 reads SGHRS; CDR2 reads YFSETQ. V lost 9 bases and J lost 5, with 14 bases in between. The CDR3 is 12 residues long. The CDR3 DNA reads TGCGCCACCGGGGTAAGCGGGACTGAAGCTTTCTTT. The encoded protein is CATGVSGTEAFF.

The chain couples TRBV6-1 to TRBJ1-4; maybe TRBD1 (5 bases). The CDR3 consists of 15 residues. Germline V CDR1 and CDR2: MNHNS, SASEGT. The V end lost 0 bases, the J end lost 5 bases, and 10 bases lay between the germline ends. The CDR3 here is CASSEALTGNEKLFF. The CDR3 DNA is TGTGCCAGCAGTGAAGCTTTAACAGGAAATGAAAAACTGTTTTTT.

The chain employs TRBV30 and TRBJ2-1; TRBD2 matches at 11 bases. The CDR3 sequence is 18 residues long. Trimming cost V 5 bases and J 4 bases; bases outside gene matches: 16. The germline V gene has CDR1 GTSNPN and CDR2 SVGIG (reference sequence). The CDR3 nucleotides read TGTGCCTGGTCCCTTACACCCGGGACTAGCGGAACGTACAATGAGCAGTTCTTC. This codes for CAWSLTPGTSGTYNEQFF.

J is TRBJ1-1 and V is TRBV29-1, with D perhaps matching TRBD1 (6 bases). Trimming removed 5 bases from V and 6 bases from J, with 25 bases in between. The CDR3 totals 16 residues. Germline CDR1 reads SQVTM; CDR2 reads ANQGSEA. CDR3 residues: CSVRTRGGEDKAEAFF. In DNA, the CDR3 is TGCAGCGTTAGGACCAGGGGAGGGGAGGATAAAGCTGAAGCTTTCTTT.

The chain has TRBV2 and TRBJ2-7, with 9 bases identical to TRBD2. V shed 2 bases, J shed 4 bases, and the junction held 6 bases outside the gene matches. The CDR3 runs to 15 residues. Germline CDR1 is SNHLY and CDR2 is FYNNEI. The CDR3 DNA is TGTGCCAGCAGTGAAAACCCTACTAGCGGGTACGAGCAGTACTTC. Its protein is CASSENPTSGYEQYF.

This clone has a handful of counts. This sequence joins TRBV5-5 and TRBJ2-7; 9 bases line up with TRBD1. Germline CDR1 and CDR2: SGHKS and YYEKEE (reference sequence). There are 14 residues in the CDR3. V lost 4 bases to trimming and J lost 3 bases; unmatched junction nucleotides: 5. The CDR3 here is CASSTTGGGYEQYF. The CDR3 bases are TGTGCCAGCAGCACCACAGGGGGCGGCTACGAGCAGTACTTC.

The chain is built from TRBV4-2 and TRBJ1-2; TRBD1 is a possible D gene (5 bases). Germline V CDR1 and CDR2: LGHNA, YNFKEQ. V was pared by 4 bases and J by 8 bases, with 20 bases between. The CDR3 length is 15 residues. Here the CDR3 reads CASSPPNSGQGGYTF. The CDR3 region has the DNA TGTGCCAGCAGCCCCCCCAATTCAGGGCAAGGGGGCTACACCTTC.

The gene calls are TRBV5-1 and TRBJ1-1, with D perhaps TRBD1 (5 bases). The V end was cut by 4 bases, the J end by 0 bases, with 7 bases between. The germline gives CDR1 SGHRS, CDR2 YFSETQ. The CDR3 length is 13 residues. The CDR3 sequence is CASSRGLNTEAFF. In nucleotides, the CDR3 is TGCGCCAGCAGCAGGGGTTTGAACACTGAAGCTTTCTTT.

J is TRBJ2-7 and V is TRBV11-2; no reliable D call. The CDR3 runs 14 residues. Germline V gene data show CDR1 as SGHAT and CDR2 as FQNNGV. V was shortened by 0 bases and J by 7 bases, with 13 bases between the two germline ends. The CDR3 is CASSLDRFLGEQYF. As DNA, the CDR3 is TGTGCCAGCAGCTTAGACCGTTTCCTAGGAGAGCAGTACTTC. Supplemented by reference TRBV11-2 and TRBJ2-7, the full variable domain reads EAGVAQSPRYKIIEKRQSVAFWCNPISGHATLYWYQQILGQGPKLLIQFQNNGVVDDSQLPKDRFSAERLKGVDSTLKIQPAKLEDSAVYLCASSLDRFLGEQYFGPGTRLTVT.

The V call is TRBV28, the J call TRBJ2-3; the D gene is possibly TRBD1 (5 bases). Trimming took off 5 bases at V and 6 bases at J, with 9 bases between the two ends. The CDR3 extends over 12 amino acids. Germline assignment: CDR1 MDHEN and CDR2 SYDVKM. The DNA of the CDR3 is TGTGCCAGCAGTCTTAACAGGGATACGCAGTATTTT. The encoded protein is CASSLNRDTQYF.

The J gene is TRBJ2-7, the V gene TRBV28; D not certain. Germline-derived CDR1 and CDR2 are MDHEN and SYDVKM. V lost 3 bases and J lost 5, with 14 bases in between. The CDR3 is 14 amino acids. CDR3 loop: CASSFDISADEQYF. CDR3 nucleotides: TGTGCCAGCAGTTTCGACATATCGGCCGACGAGCAGTACTTC.

This chain joins TRBV9 and TRBJ1-3; no definite D call. The CDR3 spans 13 residues. Trimming removed 2 bases from V and 0 bases from J, with 3 bases in between. In germline, CDR1 is SGDLS, CDR2 YYNGEE. CDR3 coding DNA: TGTGCCAGCAGCGTTAGCTCTGGAAACACCATATATTTT. This sequence encodes CASSVSSGNTIYF.

This clone has only a few counts. The chain recombines TRBV7-9 with TRBJ1-4; 7 positions agree with TRBD1. CDR1 is SEHNR and CDR2 is FQNEAQ in the germline V gene (reference sequence). The V segment lost 5 bases and the J segment 4 bases; nucleotides outside the gene matches: 1. The CDR3 loop spans 13 amino acids. CDR3 DNA: TGTGCCAGCAGCAGACAGGGTAATGAAAAACTGTTTTTT. This gives the protein CASSRQGNEKLFF.